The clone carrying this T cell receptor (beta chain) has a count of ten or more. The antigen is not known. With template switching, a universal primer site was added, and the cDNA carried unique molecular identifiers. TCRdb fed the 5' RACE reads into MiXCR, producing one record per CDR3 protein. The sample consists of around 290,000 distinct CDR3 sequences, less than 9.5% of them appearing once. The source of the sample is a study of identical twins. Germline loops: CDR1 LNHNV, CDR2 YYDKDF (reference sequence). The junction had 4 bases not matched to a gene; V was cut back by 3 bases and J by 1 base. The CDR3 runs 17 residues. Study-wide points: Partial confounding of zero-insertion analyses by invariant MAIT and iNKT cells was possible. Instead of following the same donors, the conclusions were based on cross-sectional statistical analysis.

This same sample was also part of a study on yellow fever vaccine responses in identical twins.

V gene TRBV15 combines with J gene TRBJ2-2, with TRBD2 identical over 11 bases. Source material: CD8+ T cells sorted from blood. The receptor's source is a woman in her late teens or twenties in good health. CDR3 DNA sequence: TGTGCCACCAGCAGTCCCCTAGCGGGAGGGAACACCGGGGAGCTGTTTTTT. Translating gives CATSSPLAGGNTGELFF.